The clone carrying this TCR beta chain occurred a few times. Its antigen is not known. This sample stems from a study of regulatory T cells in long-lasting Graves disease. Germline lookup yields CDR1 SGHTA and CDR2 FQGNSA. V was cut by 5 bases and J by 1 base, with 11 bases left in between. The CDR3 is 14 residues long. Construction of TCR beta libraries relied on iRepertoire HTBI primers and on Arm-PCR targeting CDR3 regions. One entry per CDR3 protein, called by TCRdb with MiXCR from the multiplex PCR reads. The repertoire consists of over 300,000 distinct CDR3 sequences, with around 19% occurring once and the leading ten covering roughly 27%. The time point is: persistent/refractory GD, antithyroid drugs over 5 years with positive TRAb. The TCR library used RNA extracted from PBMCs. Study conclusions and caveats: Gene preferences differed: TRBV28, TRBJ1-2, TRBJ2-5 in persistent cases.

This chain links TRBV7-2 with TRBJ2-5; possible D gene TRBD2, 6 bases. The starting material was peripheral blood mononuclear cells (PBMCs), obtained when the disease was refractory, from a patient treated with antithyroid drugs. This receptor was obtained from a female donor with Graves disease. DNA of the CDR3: TGTGCCAGCAGCCCAAGGCGGGGCCAAGAGACCCAGTACTTC. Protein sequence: CASSPRRGQETQYF.